The 5 T cell receptor beta chains reported below all come from one sample, sequenced in a study of HIV-infected children after antiretroviral therapy interruption. RNA-based 3' RACE libraries used unique molecular identifiers. TCRdb fed the 3' RACE reads into MiXCR, producing one record per CDR3 protein. This table holds around 16,000 distinct CDR3 sequences, more than 3% found once. The treatment here: PENTA 11 planned treatment interruption arm or continuous ART arm. The material sequenced was CD45RA+ CD4+ T cells from PBMCs, taken from a donor given antiretroviral therapy, either interrupted or continuous. Subset meaning: naive CD4+ CD45RA+ CD45RO- T cells. Receptors were obtained from a child aged 2-17 years with HIV.

As regards this clonotype: The conserved phenylalanine or tryptophan is not found at the CDR3 terminus, so this likely reflects a read error. Because the CDR3's place on the DNA is in doubt, the DNA is left out and the CDR3 is given as listed by TCRdb. This chain links TRBV19 with TRBJ1-1; the D segment call TRBD1 is taken from the table without a DNA check. The germline V gene encodes CDR1 LNHDA and CDR2 SQIVND (reference sequence). The CDR3 length is 8 residues, termini included. CDR3 protein: CASLPGTR.

This clonotype is medium-sized in the sample. This chain connects TRBV5-4 to TRBJ2-7; 14 bases match TRBD2. Germline-derived CDR1 and CDR2 are SGHNT and YYREEE (reference sequence). This CDR3 region has 16 residues. J was trimmed by 2 bases and V by 3 bases; bases with no gene match: 4. CDR3 bases: TGTGCCAGCAGCTCCAGGACTAGCGGGAGGCCCTACGAGCAGTACTTC. Its translation is CASSSRTSGRPYEQYF.

This clonotype occurred many times. This chain connects TRBV5-8 to TRBJ1-2; possible D gene TRBD1, 5 bases. Trimming took 0 bases from V and 4 from J, leaving 7 bases between them. This CDR3 comprises 13 residues. CDR1 is SGHTS, CDR2 YDEGEE, per germline. CDR3: CASSLDRSYGYTF. The DNA of the CDR3 is TGTGCCAGCAGCTTGGACAGGTCCTATGGCTACACCTTC.

In its sample, this clonotype was seen many times. The V gene is TRBV10-1, the J gene TRBJ1-6; TRBD1 is a possible D gene (6 bases). Trimming removed 10 bases at V and 7 bases at J, with 14 bases between. The CDR3 totals 13 residues. Germline loops: CDR1 WNHNN, CDR2 SYGVQD (reference sequence). CDR3 loop: CATSGASNSPLHF. CDR3 in DNA: TGCGCCACCTCGGGGGCATCCAATTCACCCCTCCACTTT.

This clonotype was recorded at least ten times. The rearrangement uses TRBV12-3 or TRBV12-4 and TRBJ2-1; TRBD2 is a possible D gene (6 bases). The CDR3 length is 13 residues. V was trimmed by 5 bases and J by 11 bases, leaving 16 bases between them. The CDR3 sequence: CASSAPTSFQQFF. CDR3 in DNA: TGTGCCAGCAGTGCACCGACTAGTTTCCAGCAGTTCTTC.